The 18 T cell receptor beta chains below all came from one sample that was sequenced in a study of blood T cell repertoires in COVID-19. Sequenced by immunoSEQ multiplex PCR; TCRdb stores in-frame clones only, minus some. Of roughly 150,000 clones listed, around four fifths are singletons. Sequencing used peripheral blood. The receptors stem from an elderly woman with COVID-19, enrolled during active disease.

As DNA, the CDR3 is TGTGCCAGCAGTTCCTCAGGGAGGCCCAATGAGCAGTTCTTC. It codes for CASSSSGRPNEQFF. The V call is TRBV6-5, the J call TRBJ2-1; weak D call: TRBD2 (6 bases). Germline-derived CDR1 and CDR2 are MNHEY and SVGAGI. Deletions cut 4 bases from V and 6 bases from J, with 13 bases between. This CDR3 region has 14 residues.

CDR3 protein: CASSYTGTSGTDTQYF. DNA of the CDR3: TGTGCCAGCAGTTATACCGGGACTAGCGGCACAGATACGCAGTATTTT. The chain has TRBV6-5 and TRBJ2-3; 10 bases match TRBD2. Looked up from germline, CDR1 is MNHEY and CDR2 is SVGAGI. V gave up 3 bases and J gave up 1 base; unmatched junction bases: 4. CDR3 length equals 16 residues.

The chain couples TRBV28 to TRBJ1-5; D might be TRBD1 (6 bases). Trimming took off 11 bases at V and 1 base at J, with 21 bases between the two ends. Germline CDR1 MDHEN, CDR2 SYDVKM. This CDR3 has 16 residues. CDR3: CAAGTPSFGSNQPQHF. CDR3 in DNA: TGTGCCGCCGGGACACCATCTTTCGGGAGCAATCAGCCCCAGCATTTT.

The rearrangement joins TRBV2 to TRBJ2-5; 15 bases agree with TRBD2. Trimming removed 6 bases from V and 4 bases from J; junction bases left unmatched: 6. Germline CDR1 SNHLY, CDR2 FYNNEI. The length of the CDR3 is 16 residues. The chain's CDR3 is CASSRGLAGGGETQYF. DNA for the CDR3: TGTGCCAGCAGCAGGGGACTAGCGGGGGGCGGAGAGACCCAGTACTTC.

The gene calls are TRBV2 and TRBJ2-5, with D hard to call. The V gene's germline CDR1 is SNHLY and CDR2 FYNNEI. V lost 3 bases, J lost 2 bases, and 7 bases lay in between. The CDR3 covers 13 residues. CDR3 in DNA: TGTGCCAGCAGTGAGGTGAGACAAGAGACCCAGTACTTC. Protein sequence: CASSEVRQETQYF.

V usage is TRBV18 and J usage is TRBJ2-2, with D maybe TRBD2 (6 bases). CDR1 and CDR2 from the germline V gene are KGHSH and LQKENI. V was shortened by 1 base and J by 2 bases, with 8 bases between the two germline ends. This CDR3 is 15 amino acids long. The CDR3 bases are TGTGCCAGCTCACCACTAGCGGTAAACACCGGGGAGCTGTTTTTT. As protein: CASSPLAVNTGELFF.

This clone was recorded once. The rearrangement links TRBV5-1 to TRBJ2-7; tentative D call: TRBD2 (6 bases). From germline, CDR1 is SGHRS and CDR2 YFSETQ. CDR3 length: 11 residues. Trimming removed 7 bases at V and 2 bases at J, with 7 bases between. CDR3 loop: CASGEAYEQYF. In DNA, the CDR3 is TGCGCCAGCGGGGAGGCCTACGAGCAGTACTTC.

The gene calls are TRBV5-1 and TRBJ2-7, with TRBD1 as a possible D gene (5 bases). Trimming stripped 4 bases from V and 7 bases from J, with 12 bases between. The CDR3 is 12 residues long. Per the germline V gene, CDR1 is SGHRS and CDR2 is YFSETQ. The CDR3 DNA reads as TGCGCCAGCAGCGCGGACACCGCGGAGCAGTACTTC. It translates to CASSADTAEQYF.

CDR3 in DNA: TGTGCCAGCAGTGGACAGGGAAACACCGGGGAGCTGTTTTTT. This translates into CASSGQGNTGELFF. This sequence joins TRBV3-1 (or the pseudogene TRBV3-2) and TRBJ2-2, with 8 bases matching TRBD1. The CDR3 consists of 14 residues. Trimming removed 6 bases from V and 2 bases from J; junction bases left unmatched: 2. The germline gives CDR1 LGHDT, CDR2 YNNKEL (reference sequence).

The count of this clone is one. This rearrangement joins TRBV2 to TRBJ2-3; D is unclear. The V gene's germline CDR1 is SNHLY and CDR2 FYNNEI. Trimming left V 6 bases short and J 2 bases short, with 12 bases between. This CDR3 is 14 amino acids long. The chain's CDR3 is CASSPSGVTDTQYF. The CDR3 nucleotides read TGTGCCAGCAGCCCTTCGGGTGTCACAGATACGCAGTATTTT.

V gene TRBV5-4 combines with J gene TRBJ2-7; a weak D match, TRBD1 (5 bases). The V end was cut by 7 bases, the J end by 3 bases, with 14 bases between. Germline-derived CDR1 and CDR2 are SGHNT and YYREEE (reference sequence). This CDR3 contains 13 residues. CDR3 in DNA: TGTGCCAGCTCTTCTTACAGGAACTACGAGCAGTACTTC. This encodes CASSSYRNYEQYF.

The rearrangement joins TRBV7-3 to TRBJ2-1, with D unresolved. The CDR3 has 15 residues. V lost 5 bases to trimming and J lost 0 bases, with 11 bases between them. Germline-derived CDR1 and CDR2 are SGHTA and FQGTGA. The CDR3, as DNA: TGTGCCAGCAGCCGCGAGCCGAGCTCCTACAATGAGCAGTTCTTC. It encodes CASSREPSSYNEQFF.

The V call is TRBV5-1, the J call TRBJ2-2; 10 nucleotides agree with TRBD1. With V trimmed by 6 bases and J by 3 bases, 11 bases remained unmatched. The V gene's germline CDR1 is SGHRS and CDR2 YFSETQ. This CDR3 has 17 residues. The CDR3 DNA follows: TGCGCCAGCAACACCTTCTGGACAGGGGGAGACACCGGGGAGCTGTTTTTT. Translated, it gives CASNTFWTGGDTGELFF. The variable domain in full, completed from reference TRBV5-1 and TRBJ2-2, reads KAGVTQTPRYLIKTRGQQVTLSCSPISGHRSVSWYQQTPGQGLQFLFEYFSETQRNKGNFPGRFSGRQFSNSRSEMNVSTLELGDSALYLCASNTFWTGGDTGELFFGEGSRLTVL.

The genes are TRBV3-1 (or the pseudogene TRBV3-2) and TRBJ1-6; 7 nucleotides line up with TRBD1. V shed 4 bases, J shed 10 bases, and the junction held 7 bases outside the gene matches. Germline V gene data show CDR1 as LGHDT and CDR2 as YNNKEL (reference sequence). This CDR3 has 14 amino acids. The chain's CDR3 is CASSLTGLESPLHF. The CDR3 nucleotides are TGTGCCAGCAGCCTGACAGGGTTGGAATCACCCCTCCACTTT.

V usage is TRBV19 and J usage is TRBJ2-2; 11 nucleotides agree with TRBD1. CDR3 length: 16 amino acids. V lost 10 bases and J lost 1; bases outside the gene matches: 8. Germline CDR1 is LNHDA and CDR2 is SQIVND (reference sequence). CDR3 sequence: CATGTGGAQNTGELFF. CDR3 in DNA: TGTGCCACCGGGACAGGGGGTGCCCAGAACACCGGGGAGCTGTTTTTT. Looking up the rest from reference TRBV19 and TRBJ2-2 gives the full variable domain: DGGITQSPKYLFRKEGQNVTLSCEQNLNHDAMYWYRQDPGQGLRLIYYSQIVNDFQKGDIAEGYSVSREKKESFPLTVTSAQKNPTAFYLCATGTGGAQNTGELFFGEGSRLTVL.

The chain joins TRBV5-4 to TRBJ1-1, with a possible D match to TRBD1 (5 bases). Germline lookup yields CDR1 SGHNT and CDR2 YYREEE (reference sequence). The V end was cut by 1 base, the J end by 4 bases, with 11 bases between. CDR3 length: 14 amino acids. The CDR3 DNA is TGTGCCAGCAGCTTGCTCCAGGGAGGCACTGAAGCTTTCTTT. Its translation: CASSLLQGGTEAFF.

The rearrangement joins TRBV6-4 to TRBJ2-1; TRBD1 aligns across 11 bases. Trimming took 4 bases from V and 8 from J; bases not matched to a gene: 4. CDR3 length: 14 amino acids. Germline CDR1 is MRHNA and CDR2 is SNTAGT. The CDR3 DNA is TGTGCCAGCAGTGCACGGACAGGGGGCGATGAGCAGTTCTTC. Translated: CASSARTGGDEQFF.

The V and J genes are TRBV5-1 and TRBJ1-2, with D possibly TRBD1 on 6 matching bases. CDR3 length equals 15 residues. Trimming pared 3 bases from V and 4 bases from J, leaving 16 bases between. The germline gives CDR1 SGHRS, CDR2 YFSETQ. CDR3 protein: CASSSGGGAGYGYTF. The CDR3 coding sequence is TGCGCCAGCAGCTCAGGTGGGGGCGCGGGCTATGGCTACACCTTC.